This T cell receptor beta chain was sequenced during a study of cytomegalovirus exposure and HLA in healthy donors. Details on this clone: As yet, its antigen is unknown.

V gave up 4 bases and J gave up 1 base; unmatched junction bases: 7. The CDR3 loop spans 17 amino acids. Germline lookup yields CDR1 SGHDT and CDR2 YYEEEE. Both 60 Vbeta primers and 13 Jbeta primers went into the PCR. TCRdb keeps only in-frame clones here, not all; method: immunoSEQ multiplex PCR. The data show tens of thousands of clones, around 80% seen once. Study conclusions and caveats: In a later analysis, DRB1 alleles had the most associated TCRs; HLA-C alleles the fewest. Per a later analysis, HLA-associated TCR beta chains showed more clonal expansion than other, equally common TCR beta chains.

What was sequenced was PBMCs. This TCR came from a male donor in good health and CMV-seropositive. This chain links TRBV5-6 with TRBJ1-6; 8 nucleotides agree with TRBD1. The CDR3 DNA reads TGTGCCAGCAGCCTGGACAGGGATGGGTCCTATAATTCACCCCTCCACTTT. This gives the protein CASSLDRDGSYNSPLHF.